This TCR beta chain comes out of a study of OX40 agonist ivuxolimab in advanced cancers. Study-wide background: Patients were given ivuxolimab, an antibody that agonizes OX40 (CD134). Melanoma, hepatocellular carcinoma, head and neck or renal cell cancer occurred in dose-escalation patients. Three patients, one with hepatocellular carcinoma and two with cutaneous melanoma, responded partially.

The CDR3 consists of 13 residues. Germline values: CDR1 LGHNT, CDR2 FRNRAP. Trimming left V 1 base short and J 3 bases short, with 7 bases between. Profiling relied on immunoSEQ multiplex PCR, and the TCRdb table lists in-frame clones only, not all of them. Found here are tens of thousands of clones, approximately 90% of them singletons; the top ten hold over 0.25%. This clone came up once. Autoimmune disease history or systemic immunosuppression excluded patients. The receptor was derived from an adult with an advanced solid tumor such as melanoma, head and neck, liver or kidney cancer. This rearrangement joins TRBV12-5 to TRBJ2-7, with D unresolved. This material consisted of CD4+ or CD8+ T cells sorted from blood, taken in a trial of the OX40 agonist ivuxolimab. CDR3 sequence reads: CASGLGTVYEQYF. The CDR3 DNA follows: TGTGCTAGTGGTTTGGGAACGGTCTACGAGCAGTACTTC.